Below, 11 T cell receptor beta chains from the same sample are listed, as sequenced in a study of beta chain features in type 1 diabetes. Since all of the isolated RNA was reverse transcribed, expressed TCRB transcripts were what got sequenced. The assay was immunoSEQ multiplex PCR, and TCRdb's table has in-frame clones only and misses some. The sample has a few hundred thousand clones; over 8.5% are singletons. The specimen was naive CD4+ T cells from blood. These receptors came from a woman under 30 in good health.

The CDR3 coding sequence is TGCACCAGCAGCCAAGATAATAGGAGTGTGAACTATGGCTACACCTTC. It is translated as CTSSQDNRSVNYGYTF. The chain has TRBV1 and TRBJ1-2. TRBV1 is reported as a pseudogene. The CDR3 loop spans 16 amino acids.

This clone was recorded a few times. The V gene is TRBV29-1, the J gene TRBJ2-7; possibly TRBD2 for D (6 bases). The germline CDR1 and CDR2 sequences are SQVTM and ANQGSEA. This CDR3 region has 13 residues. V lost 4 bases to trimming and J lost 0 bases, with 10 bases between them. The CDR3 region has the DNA TGCAGCGTTGGAGGGAGGAGCTCCTACGAGCAGTACTTC. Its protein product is CSVGGRSSYEQYF.

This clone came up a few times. CDR3 protein: CASSSRQERLPQFF. The DNA of the CDR3 is TGTGCCAGCAGCTCGAGACAGGAGAGATTACCCCAGTTCTTC. The chain uses TRBV11-2 and TRBJ2-1, with D possibly matching TRBD1 (6 bases). The germline V gene has CDR1 SGHAT and CDR2 FQNNGV. Trimming shortened V by 4 bases and J by 13 bases, and 20 bases separated the two germline ends. This CDR3 comprises 14 residues. Together with reference TRBV11-2 and TRBJ2-1, the CDR3 gives the full variable domain: EAGVAQSPRYKIIEKRQSVAFWCNPISGHATLYWYQQILGQGPKLLIQFQNNGVVDDSQLPKDRFSAERLKGVDSTLKIQPAKLEDSAVYLCASSSRQERLPQFFGPGTRLTVL.

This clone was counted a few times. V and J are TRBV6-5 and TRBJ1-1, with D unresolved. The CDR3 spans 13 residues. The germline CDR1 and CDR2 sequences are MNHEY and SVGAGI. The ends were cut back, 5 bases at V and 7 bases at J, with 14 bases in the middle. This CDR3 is CASSRGEGVEAFF. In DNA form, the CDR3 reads TGTGCCAGCAGTAGAGGAGAGGGTGTTGAAGCTTTCTTT.

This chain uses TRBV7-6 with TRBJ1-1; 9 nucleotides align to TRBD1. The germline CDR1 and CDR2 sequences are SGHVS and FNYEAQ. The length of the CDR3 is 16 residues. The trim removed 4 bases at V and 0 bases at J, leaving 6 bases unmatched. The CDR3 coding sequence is TGTGCCAGCAGCTCCGGGACAGGGATTCTGAACACTGAAGCTTTCTTT. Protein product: CASSSGTGILNTEAFF. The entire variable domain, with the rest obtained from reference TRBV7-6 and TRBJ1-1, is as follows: GAGVSQSPRYKVTKRGQDVALRCDPISGHVSLYWYRQALGQGPEFLTYFNYEAQQDKSGLPNDRFSAERPEGSISTLTIQRTEQRDSAMYRCASSSGTGILNTEAFFGQGTRLTVV.

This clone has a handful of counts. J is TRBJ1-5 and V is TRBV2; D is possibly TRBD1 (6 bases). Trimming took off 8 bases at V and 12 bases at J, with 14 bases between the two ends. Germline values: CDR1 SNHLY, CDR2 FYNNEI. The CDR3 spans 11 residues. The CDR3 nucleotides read TGTGCCAGCGGGGGTATCAGGGGCCAGCATTTT. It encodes CASGGIRGQHF.

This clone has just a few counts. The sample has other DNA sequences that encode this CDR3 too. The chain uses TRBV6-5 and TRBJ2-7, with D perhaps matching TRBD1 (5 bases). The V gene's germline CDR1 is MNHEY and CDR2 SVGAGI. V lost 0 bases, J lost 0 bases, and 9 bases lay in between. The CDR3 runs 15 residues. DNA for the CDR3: TGTGCCAGCAGTTACTCCCCAGGGAACTCCTACGAGCAGTACTTC. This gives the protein CASSYSPGNSYEQYF.

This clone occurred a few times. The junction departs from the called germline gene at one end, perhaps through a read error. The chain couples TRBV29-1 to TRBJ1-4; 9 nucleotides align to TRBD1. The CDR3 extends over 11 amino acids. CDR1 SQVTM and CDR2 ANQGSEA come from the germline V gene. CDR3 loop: CSVLTGGQKVF. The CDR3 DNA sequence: TGCAGCGTTTTAACAGGGGGCCAGAAGGTGTTT.

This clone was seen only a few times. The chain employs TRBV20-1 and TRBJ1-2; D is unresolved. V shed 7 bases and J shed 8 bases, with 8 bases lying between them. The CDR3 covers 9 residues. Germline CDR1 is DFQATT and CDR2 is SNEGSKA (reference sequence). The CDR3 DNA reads TGCAGTGTAAGGGAGGGCTACACCTTC. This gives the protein CSVREGYTF.

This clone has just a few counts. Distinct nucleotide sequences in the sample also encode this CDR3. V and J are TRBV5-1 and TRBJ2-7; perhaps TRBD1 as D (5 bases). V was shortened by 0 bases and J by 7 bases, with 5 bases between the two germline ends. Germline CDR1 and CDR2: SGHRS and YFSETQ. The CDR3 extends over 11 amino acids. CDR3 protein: CASSLAGEQYF. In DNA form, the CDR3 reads TGCGCCAGCAGCTTGGCAGGGGAGCAGTACTTC.

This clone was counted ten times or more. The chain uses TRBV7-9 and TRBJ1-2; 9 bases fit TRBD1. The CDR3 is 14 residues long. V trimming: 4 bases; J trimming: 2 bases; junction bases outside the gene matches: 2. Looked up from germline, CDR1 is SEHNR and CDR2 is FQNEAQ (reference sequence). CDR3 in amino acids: CASSSGQGNYGYTF. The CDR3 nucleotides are TGTGCCAGCAGCTCTGGACAGGGGAACTATGGCTACACCTTC. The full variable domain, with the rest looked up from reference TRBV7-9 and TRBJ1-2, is DTGVSQNPRHKITKRGQNVTFRCDPISEHNRLYWYRQTLGQGPEFLTYFQNEAQLEKSRLLSDRFSAERPKGSFSTLEIQRTEQGDSAMYLCASSSGQGNYGYTFGSGTRLTVV.